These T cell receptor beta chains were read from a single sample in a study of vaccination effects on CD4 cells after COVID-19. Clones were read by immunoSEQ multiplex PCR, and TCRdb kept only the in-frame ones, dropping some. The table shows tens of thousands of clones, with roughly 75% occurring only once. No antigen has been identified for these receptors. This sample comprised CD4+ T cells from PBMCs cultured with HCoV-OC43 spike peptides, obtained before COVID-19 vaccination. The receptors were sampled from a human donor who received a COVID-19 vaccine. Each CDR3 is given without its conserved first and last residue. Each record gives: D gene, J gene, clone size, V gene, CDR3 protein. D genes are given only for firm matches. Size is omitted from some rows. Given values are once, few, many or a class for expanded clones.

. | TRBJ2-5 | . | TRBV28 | ASGEGGTAETQY
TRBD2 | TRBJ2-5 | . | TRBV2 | ASRAGLAGAGGKTQY
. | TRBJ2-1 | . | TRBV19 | ASSIEEGLFSSYNEQF
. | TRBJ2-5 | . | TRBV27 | ASSLYPDEQETQY
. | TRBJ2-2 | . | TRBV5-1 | ASSSTVNTGELF
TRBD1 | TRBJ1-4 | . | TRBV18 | ASSPRGLANEKLF
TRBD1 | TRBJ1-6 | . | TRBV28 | ASSFVGQGMKVSPLH
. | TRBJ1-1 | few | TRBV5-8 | ASPSDLNTEAF
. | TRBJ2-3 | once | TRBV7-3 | ASSLLTGGGSDTQY
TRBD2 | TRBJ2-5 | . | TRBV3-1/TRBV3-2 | ASQPAGGPRETQY
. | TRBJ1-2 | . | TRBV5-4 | ASSSALGEENYGYT
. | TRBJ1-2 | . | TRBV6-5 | ASSYGRNYGYT
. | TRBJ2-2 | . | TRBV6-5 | ASRPQPNTGELF
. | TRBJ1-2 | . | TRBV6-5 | ASSVTLLNYGYT
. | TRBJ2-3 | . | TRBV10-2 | ASSELGEEGTQY
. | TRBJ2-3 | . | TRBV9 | ASSMNSNHPLTQY
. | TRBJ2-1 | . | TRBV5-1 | ASSLAEGYNEQF
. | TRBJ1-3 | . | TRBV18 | ASSPAASSGNTIY
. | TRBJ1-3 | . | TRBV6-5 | ASSNSASPANTIY
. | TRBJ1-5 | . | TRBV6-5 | ASTWGNSNQPQH
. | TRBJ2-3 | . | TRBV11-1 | AITGTSTDTQY
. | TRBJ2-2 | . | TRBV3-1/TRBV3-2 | ASSPPRLRRFTGELF
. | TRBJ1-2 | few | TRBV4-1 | ASTLGAGLSYGYT